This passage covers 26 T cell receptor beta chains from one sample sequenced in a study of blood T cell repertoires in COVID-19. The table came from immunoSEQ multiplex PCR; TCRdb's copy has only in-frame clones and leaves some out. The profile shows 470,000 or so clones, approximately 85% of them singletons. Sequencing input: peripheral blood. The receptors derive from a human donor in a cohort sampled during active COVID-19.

CDR3 coding DNA: TGTGCCAGCAGCTTACATGGACAGATATACAATGAGCAGTTCTTC. This encodes CASSLHGQIYNEQFF. The V gene is TRBV7-9, the J gene TRBJ2-1; D is perhaps TRBD1 (6 bases). The germline gives CDR1 SEHNR, CDR2 FQNEAQ (reference sequence). This CDR3 is 15 amino acids long. V lost 2 bases to trimming and J lost 4 bases, with 12 bases between them.

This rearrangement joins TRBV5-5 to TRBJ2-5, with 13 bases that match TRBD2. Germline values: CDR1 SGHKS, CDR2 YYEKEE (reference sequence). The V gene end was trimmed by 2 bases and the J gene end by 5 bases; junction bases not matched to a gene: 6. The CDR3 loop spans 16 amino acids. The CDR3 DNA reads TGTGCCAGCAGCTTTGGGACTAGCGGGATAGCGGAGACCCAGTACTTC. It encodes CASSFGTSGIAETQYF.

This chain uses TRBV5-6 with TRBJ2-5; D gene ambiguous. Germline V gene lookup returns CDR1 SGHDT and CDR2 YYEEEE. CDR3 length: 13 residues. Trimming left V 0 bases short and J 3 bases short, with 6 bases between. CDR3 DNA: TGTGCCAGCAGCTTGGCACGGGAAGAGACCCAGTACTTC. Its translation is CASSLAREETQYF.

As DNA, the CDR3 is TGTGCCAGCAGCGTAGATGAGGGAGGGGCTGGATGGGGCACTGAAGCTTTCTTT. Translating it yields CASSVDEGGAGWGTEAFF. The V call is TRBV9, the J call TRBJ1-1, with D possibly TRBD1 on 5 matching bases. The V end was cut by 0 bases, the J end by 4 bases, with 22 bases between. The CDR3 is 18 amino acids. CDR1 is SGDLS and CDR2 is YYNGEE in the germline V gene. The entire variable domain, with the rest obtained from reference TRBV9 and TRBJ1-1, is as follows: DSGVTQTPKHLITATGQRVTLRCSPRSGDLSVYWYQQSLDQGLQFLIQYYNGEERAKGNILERFSAQQFPDLHSELNLSSLELGDSALYFCASSVDEGGAGWGTEAFFGQGTRLTVV.

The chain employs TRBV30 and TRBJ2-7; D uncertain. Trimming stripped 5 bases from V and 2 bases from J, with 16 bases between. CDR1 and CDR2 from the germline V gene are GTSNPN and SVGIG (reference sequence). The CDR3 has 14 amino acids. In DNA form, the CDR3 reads TGTGCCTGGGCGGCCCCCCTAGGCGCCTACGAGCAGTACTTC. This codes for CAWAAPLGAYEQYF.

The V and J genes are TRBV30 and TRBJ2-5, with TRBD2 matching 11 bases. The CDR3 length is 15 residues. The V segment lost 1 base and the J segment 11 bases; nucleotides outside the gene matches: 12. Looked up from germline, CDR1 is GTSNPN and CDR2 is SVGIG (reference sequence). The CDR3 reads CAWSAGGSGRVVQYF. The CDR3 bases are TGTGCCTGGAGTGCCGGGGGTAGCGGGAGGGTAGTTCAGTACTTC. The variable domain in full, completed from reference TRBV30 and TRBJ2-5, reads SQTIHQWPATLVQPVGSPLSLECTVEGTSNPNLYWYRQAAGRGLQLLFYSVGIGQISSEVPQNLSASRPQDRQFILSSKKLLLSDSGFYLCAWSAGGSGRVVQYFGPGTRLLVL.

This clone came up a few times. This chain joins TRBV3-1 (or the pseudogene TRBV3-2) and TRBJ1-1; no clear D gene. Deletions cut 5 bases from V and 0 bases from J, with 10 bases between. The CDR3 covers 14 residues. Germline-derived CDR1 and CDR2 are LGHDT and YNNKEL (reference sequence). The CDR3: CASSRNGLNTEAFF. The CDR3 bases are TGTGCCAGCAGCAGAAACGGGTTGAACACTGAAGCTTTCTTT.

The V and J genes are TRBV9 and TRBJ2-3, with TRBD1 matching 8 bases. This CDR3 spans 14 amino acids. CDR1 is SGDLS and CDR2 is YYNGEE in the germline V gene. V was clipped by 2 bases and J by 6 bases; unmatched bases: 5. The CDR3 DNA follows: TGTGCCAGCAGCGTCTTATCAGGGGGCGATACGCAGTATTTT. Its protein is CASSVLSGGDTQYF.

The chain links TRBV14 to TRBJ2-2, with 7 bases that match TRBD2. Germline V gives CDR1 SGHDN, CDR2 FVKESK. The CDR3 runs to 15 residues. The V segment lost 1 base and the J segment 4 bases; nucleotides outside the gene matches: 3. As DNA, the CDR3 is TGTGCCAGCAGCCAAGTCGGGAGGCTCACCGGGGAGCTGTTTTTT. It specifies CASSQVGRLTGELFF.

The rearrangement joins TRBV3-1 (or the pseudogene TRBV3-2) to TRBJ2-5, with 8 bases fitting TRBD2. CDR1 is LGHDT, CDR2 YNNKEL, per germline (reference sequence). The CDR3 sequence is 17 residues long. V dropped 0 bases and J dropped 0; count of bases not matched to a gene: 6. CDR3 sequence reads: CASSQDIIAGNQETQYF. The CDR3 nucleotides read TGTGCCAGCAGCCAAGATATAATAGCGGGAAACCAAGAGACCCAGTACTTC.

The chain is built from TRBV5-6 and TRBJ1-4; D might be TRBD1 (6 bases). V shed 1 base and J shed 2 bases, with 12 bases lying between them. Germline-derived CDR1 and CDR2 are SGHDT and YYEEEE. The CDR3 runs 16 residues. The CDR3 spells CASSLLYQGTNEKLFF. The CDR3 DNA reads TGTGCCAGCAGCTTGCTGTACCAGGGGACTAATGAAAAACTGTTTTTT.

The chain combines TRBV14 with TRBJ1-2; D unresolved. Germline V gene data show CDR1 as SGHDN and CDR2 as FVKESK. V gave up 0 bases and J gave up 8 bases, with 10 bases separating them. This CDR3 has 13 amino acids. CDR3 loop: CASSQELRRGYTF. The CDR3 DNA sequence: TGTGCCAGCAGCCAAGAGTTGAGGAGGGGCTACACCTTC.

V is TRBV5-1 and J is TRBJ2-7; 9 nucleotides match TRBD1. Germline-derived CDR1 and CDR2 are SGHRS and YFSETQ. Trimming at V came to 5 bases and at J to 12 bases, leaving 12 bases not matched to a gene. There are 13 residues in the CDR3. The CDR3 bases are TGCGCCAGCAGGCCGGCCGGGACAGGGTCCTTGTACTTC. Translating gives CASRPAGTGSLYF. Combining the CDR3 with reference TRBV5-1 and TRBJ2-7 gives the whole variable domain KAGVTQTPRYLIKTRGQQVTLSCSPISGHRSVSWYQQTPGQGLQFLFEYFSETQRNKGNFPGRFSGRQFSNSRSEMNVSTLELGDSALYLCASRPAGTGSLYFGPGTRLTVT.

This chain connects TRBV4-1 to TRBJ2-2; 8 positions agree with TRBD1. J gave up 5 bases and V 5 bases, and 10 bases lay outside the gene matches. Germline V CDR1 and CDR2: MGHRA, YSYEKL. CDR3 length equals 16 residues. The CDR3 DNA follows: TGCGCCAGCAGCTTACGCAGGGGGCGAGATACCGGGGAGCTGTTTTTT. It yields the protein CASSLRRGRDTGELFF.

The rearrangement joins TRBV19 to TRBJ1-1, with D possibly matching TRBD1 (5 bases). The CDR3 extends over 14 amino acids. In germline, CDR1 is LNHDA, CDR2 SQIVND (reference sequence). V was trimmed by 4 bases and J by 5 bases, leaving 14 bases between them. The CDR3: CASSRGDGVTEAFF. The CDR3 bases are TGTGCCAGTAGTAGGGGGGATGGAGTGACTGAAGCTTTCTTT.

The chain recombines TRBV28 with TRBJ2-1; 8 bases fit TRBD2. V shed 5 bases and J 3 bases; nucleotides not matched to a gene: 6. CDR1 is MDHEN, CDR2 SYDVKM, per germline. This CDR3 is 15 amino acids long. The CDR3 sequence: CASSISGRNYNEQFF. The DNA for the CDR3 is TGTGCCAGCAGTATCAGCGGGAGAAACTACAATGAGCAGTTCTTC.

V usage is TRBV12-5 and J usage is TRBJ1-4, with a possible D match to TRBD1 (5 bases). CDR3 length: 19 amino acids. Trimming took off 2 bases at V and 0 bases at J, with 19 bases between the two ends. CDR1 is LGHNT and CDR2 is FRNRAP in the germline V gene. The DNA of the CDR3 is TGTGCTAGTGGTTTGTGGGGTGGGGCGCAAGTTGCAACTAATGAAAAACTGTTTTTT. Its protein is CASGLWGGAQVATNEKLFF.

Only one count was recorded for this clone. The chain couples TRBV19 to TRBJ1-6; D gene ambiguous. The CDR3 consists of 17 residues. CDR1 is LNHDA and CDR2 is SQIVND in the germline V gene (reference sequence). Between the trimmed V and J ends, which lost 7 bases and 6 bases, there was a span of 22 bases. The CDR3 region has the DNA TGTGCCAGTAACTTCTTAACAGCGGGCCGGGGTAATTCACCCCTCCACTTT. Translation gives CASNFLTAGRGNSPLHF.

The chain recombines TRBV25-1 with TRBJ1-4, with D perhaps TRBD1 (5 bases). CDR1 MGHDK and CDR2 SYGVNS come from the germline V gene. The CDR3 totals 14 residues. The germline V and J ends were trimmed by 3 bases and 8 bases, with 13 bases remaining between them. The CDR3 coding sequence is TGTGCCAGCAGTGATTATCAGGGTACCGAAAAACTGTTTTTT. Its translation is CASSDYQGTEKLFF. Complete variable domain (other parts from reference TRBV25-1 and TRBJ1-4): EADIYQTPRYLVIGTGKKITLECSQTMGHDKMYWYQQDPGMELHLIHYSYGVNSTEKGDLSSESTVSRIRTEHFPLTLESARPSHTSQYLCASSDYQGTEKLFFGSGTQLSVL.

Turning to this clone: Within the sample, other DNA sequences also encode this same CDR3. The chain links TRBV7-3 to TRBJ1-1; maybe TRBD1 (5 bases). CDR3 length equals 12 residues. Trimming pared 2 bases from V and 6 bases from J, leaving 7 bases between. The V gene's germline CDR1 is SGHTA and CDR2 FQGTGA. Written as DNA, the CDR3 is TGTGCCAGCAGCTTATCGGGGGCTGAAGCTTTCTTT. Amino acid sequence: CASSLSGAEAFF.

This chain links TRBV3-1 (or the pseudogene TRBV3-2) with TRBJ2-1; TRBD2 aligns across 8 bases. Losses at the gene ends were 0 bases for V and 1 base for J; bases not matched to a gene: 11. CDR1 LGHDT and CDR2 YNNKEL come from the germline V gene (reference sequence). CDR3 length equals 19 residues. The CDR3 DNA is TGTGCCAGCAGCCAAGATTGGGACTCTGGCGGGAGGTCCTACAATGAGCAGTTCTTC. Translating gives CASSQDWDSGGRSYNEQFF.

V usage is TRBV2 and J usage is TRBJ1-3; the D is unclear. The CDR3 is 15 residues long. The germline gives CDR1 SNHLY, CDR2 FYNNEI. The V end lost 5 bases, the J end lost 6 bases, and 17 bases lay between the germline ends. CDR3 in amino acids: CASSFNGRGENTIYF. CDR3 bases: TGTGCCAGCAGTTTTAACGGTCGGGGAGAAAACACCATATATTTT.

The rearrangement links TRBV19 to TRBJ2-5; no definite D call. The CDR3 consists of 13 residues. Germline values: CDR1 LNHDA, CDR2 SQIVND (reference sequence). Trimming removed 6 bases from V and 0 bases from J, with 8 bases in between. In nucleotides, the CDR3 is TGTGCCAGTAGCTTGCGGTACCAAGAGACCCAGTACTTC. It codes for CASSLRYQETQYF.

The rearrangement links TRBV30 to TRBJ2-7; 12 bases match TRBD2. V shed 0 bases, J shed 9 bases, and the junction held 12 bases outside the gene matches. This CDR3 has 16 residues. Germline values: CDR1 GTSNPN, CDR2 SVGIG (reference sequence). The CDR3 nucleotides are TGTGCCTGGAGTGTAGGGTCTAGCGGGAGGGCCGTTGTGCAGTACTTC. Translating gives CAWSVGSSGRAVVQYF.

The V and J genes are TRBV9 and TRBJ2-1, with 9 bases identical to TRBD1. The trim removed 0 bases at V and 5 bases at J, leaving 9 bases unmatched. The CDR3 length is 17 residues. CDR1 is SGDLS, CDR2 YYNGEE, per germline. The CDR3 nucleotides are TGTGCCAGCAGCGTAGGATCGAGCGGACAGGGGAACAATGAGCAGTTCTTC. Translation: CASSVGSSGQGNNEQFF.

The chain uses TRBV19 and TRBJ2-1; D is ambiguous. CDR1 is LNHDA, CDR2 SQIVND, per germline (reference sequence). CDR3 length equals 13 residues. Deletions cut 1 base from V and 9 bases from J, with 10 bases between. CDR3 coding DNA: TGTGCCAGTAGTATAGGGCCCCCCAGTGAGCAGTTCTTC. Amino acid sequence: CASSIGPPSEQFF.